This T cell receptor (beta chain) originates from a study of T cells in Graves' hyperthyroidism and ophthalmopathy. Findings and caveats of the study: A model of 13 V-J pairs discriminated ophthalmopathy from stable hyperthyroidism. Most clonotypes expanded in thyroid above 0.001 were likewise present in blood. The model foresaw ophthalmopathy a median around 6.8 months prior to onset.

It was RNA transcripts that yielded the amplified TCR beta CDR3 regions. Initially, a first-round RT-PCR of the TCR CDR3 employed the HTBI primer set. TCRdb passed the multiplex PCR reads through MiXCR, listing each CDR3 protein once. The repertoire holds 490,000 or so distinct CDR3 sequences, with approximately 48% as singletons. This clonotype has at least ten counts. What it recognizes is unknown. Diagnostic assessment was based on clinical symptoms, serum thyroxine and TRAb, thyroid ultrasound and orbital computed tomography. Trimming pared 4 bases from V and 3 bases from J, leaving 10 bases between. Germline V gene sequence: CDR1 MGHDK, CDR2 SYGVNS. The CDR3 runs 14 residues.

The chain couples TRBV25-1 to TRBJ1-5, with D tentatively TRBD1 (5 bases). The sequenced material came from peripheral blood or thyroid tissue (not recorded which). This sequence originates from an adult woman with Graves' disease, either hyperthyroidism or ophthalmopathy (not recorded which). The CDR3 sequence is CASSVRGNNQPQHF. In DNA, the CDR3 is TGTGCCAGCAGTGTCCGGGGGAACAATCAGCCCCAGCATTTT.